The 25 T cell receptor beta chains reported below all come from one sample, sequenced in a study of OX40 agonist ivuxolimab in advanced cancers. The library was produced with the immunoSEQ multiplex PCR assay. Not all clones reach the TCRdb copy of this immuneACCESS table, which keeps in-frame sequences only. Checked studies attribute under half of the gap to unresolved V genes and leave the rest unexplained. The sample yields roughly 80,000 clones; 90% were counted once. The ten biggest clones cover approximately 0.7% of the sample. Material: CD4+ or CD8+ T cells sorted from blood, obtained in a trial of the OX40 agonist ivuxolimab. The source is an adult with an advanced solid tumor such as melanoma, head and neck, liver or kidney cancer.

J is TRBJ2-7 and V is TRBV11-2; possibly TRBD1 or TRBD2 for D (5 bases each). The V gene lost 4 bases and the J gene lost 4 bases, with 20 bases spanning the gap. This CDR3 is built from 16 residues. The germline V gene has CDR1 SGHAT and CDR2 FQNNGV. CDR3 nucleotides: TGTGCCAGCAGCTCCACCGCCGGGACCCGCCTTTACGAGCAGTACTTC. This translates into CASSSTAGTRLYEQYF.

This rearrangement joins TRBV19 to TRBJ1-2, with a possible D match to TRBD1 (6 bases). CDR3 size: 16 residues. The V gene's germline CDR1 is LNHDA and CDR2 SQIVND (reference sequence). The germline V and J ends were trimmed by 6 bases and 5 bases, with 22 bases remaining between them. CDR3: CASSPTGGMSVYGYTF. The CDR3 DNA sequence: TGTGCCAGTAGCCCGACAGGCGGAATGTCCGTTTATGGCTACACCTTC.

The J gene is TRBJ1-3, the V gene TRBV27, with TRBD1 identical over 11 bases. The V gene's germline CDR1 is MNHEY and CDR2 SMNVEV (reference sequence). This CDR3 spans 19 amino acids. V gave up 3 bases and J gave up 0 bases; unmatched junction bases: 10. The CDR3 protein is CASSFRTGGSHPSGNTIYF. DNA of the CDR3: TGTGCCAGCAGTTTCAGGACAGGGGGCTCCCACCCCTCTGGAAACACCATATATTTT.

This clone was recorded only once. The CDR3 DNA follows: TGCAGTGGAGCCACCGACCATGGCTACACCTTC. Translating it yields CSGATDHGYTF. The V call is TRBV20-1, the J call TRBJ1-2; D not certain. The V end was cut by 7 bases, the J end by 6 bases, with 12 bases between. Looked up from germline, CDR1 is DFQATT and CDR2 is SNEGSKA (reference sequence). This CDR3 region has 11 residues.

The chain combines TRBV6-6 with TRBJ2-7, with D possibly TRBD1 on 5 matching bases. CDR1 and CDR2 from the germline V gene are MNHNY and SVGAGI (reference sequence). Trimming left V 8 bases short and J 6 bases short, with 17 bases between. This CDR3 is 13 amino acids long. The CDR3 region has the DNA TGTGCCAGCCCTTCAGGGTCTTTCTGCGAGCAGTACTTC. Translated: CASPSGSFCEQYF.

This sequence joins TRBV28 and TRBJ1-2; a weak D match, TRBD1 (5 bases). The CDR3 contains 14 residues. Germline CDR1 MDHEN, CDR2 SYDVKM. Trimming shortened V by 10 bases and J by 4 bases, and 19 bases separated the two germline ends. This CDR3 is CATNTGGGGYGYTF. As DNA, the CDR3 is TGTGCCACGAACACTGGGGGAGGAGGCTATGGCTACACCTTC.

The chain carries TRBV6-6 and TRBJ2-7; no firm D call. Germline assignment: CDR1 MNHNY and CDR2 SVGAGI (reference sequence). Deletions cut 1 base from V and 0 bases from J, with 7 bases between. There are 14 residues in the CDR3. The CDR3 spells CASSYYSSSYEQYF. The CDR3 DNA sequence: TGTGCCAGCAGTTACTACTCCTCCTCCTACGAGCAGTACTTC.

This chain joins TRBV5-1 and TRBJ2-2; D is undetermined. Germline CDR1 SGHRS, CDR2 YFSETQ. The CDR3 consists of 17 residues. Trimming took off 3 bases at V and 4 bases at J, with 19 bases between the two ends. The CDR3 here is CASSSLKDSIFTGELFF. The CDR3 DNA reads TGCGCCAGCAGCTCTCTAAAAGACTCCATATTCACCGGGGAGCTGTTTTTT.

The chain combines TRBV5-4 with TRBJ2-5; 8 nucleotides match TRBD1. Looked up from germline, CDR1 is SGHNT and CDR2 is YYREEE (reference sequence). CDR3 size: 15 residues. The trim removed 4 bases at V and 5 bases at J, leaving 10 bases unmatched. The DNA of the CDR3 is TGTGCCAGCAGCCGACAGGGGATCGCCAGGGAGACCCAGTACTTC. Translation: CASSRQGIARETQYF.

V is TRBV7-2 and J is TRBJ1-6; D call uncertain. Trimming took 2 bases from V and 6 from J, leaving 2 bases between them. The CDR3 totals 12 residues. Germline CDR1 reads SGHTA; CDR2 reads FQGNSA. CDR3 amino acids: CASSLRNSPLHF. The CDR3 coding sequence is TGTGCCAGCAGCTTACGTAATTCACCCCTCCACTTT.

The chain recombines TRBV4-3 with TRBJ2-1; 12 bases agree with TRBD2. CDR3 size: 17 residues. V was pared by 0 bases and J by 7 bases, with 7 bases of the junction left unmatched. The germline gives CDR1 LGHNA, CDR2 YSLEER. CDR3 residues: CASSQEVRTSGDNEQFF. DNA for the CDR3: TGCGCCAGCAGCCAAGAGGTGAGGACTAGCGGGGATAATGAGCAGTTCTTC.

The rearrangement uses TRBV2 and TRBJ2-7; TRBD1 or TRBD2 may be the D gene (5 bases each). With 7 bases removed from V and 2 bases from J, the gap between germline ends came to 12 bases. CDR1 SNHLY and CDR2 FYNNEI come from the germline V gene. The CDR3 loop spans 13 amino acids. This chain's CDR3 is CASNTGTAYEQYF. As DNA, the CDR3 is TGTGCCAGCAACACCGGGACGGCCTACGAGCAGTACTTC. The full variable domain, its missing parts supplied by reference TRBV2 and TRBJ2-7, is EPEVTQTPSHQVTQMGQEVILRCVPISNHLYFYWYRQILGQKVEFLVSFYNNEISEKSEIFDDQFSVERPDGSNFTLKIRSTKLEDSAMYFCASNTGTAYEQYFGPGTRLTVT.

The chain joins TRBV6-5 to TRBJ2-5, with D unresolved. Germline assignment: CDR1 MNHEY and CDR2 SVGAGI. The V gene lost 3 bases and the J gene lost 5 bases, with 10 bases spanning the gap. This CDR3 is 13 amino acids long. The CDR3 DNA is TGTGCCAGCAGTTATGTTGGAGTGGAGACCCAGTACTTC. Protein: CASSYVGVETQYF.

The count of this clone is one. The gene calls are TRBV19 and TRBJ2-6; possible D gene TRBD1, 6 bases. The CDR3 covers 15 residues. V lost 6 bases and J 2 bases, leaving 11 bases between the germline ends. The germline V gene encodes CDR1 LNHDA and CDR2 SQIVND (reference sequence). CDR3 in amino acids: CASREQGTGANVLTF. The CDR3 nucleotides are TGTGCCAGTAGGGAACAGGGTACTGGGGCCAACGTCCTGACTTTC. Full variable domain (rest looked up from reference TRBV19 and TRBJ2-6): DGGITQSPKYLFRKEGQNVTLSCEQNLNHDAMYWYRQDPGQGLRLIYYSQIVNDFQKGDIAEGYSVSREKKESFPLTVTSAQKNPTAFYLCASREQGTGANVLTFGAGSRLTVL.

This sequence joins TRBV19 and TRBJ1-2; D may be TRBD1 (6 bases). The germline CDR1 and CDR2 sequences are LNHDA and SQIVND (reference sequence). V was clipped by 6 bases and J by 7 bases, with 12 bases between them. This CDR3 has 12 amino acids. This CDR3 reads CASSPPRGGYTF. Here the CDR3 DNA reads TGTGCCAGTAGCCCCCCCAGGGGTGGCTACACCTTC.

This clone was detected a few times. The chain combines TRBV29-1 with TRBJ2-7; TRBD2 agrees at 12 bases. V lost 6 bases to trimming and J lost 3 bases; unmatched junction nucleotides: 12. Germline V gives CDR1 SQVTM, CDR2 ANQGSEA. The CDR3 totals 16 residues. This chain's CDR3 is CSVQTSGSEAVYEQYF. The CDR3 nucleotides are TGCAGCGTACAGACTAGCGGGAGCGAGGCGGTCTACGAGCAGTACTTC.

The V gene is TRBV7-3, the J gene TRBJ1-2; no clear D. This CDR3 contains 14 residues. V shed 0 bases and J shed 4 bases, with 9 bases lying between them. Germline assignment: CDR1 SGHTA and CDR2 FQGTGA. The CDR3 sequence: CASSLTFRPYGYTF. CDR3 nucleotides: TGTGCCAGCAGCTTAACGTTCCGGCCCTATGGCTACACCTTC.

The chain uses TRBV6-5 and TRBJ2-6; D is ambiguous. The CDR3 spans 15 residues. Germline CDR1 MNHEY, CDR2 SVGAGI. The ends were cut back, 5 bases at V and 4 bases at J, with 12 bases in the middle. This CDR3 is CASSRTRAGANVLTF. In DNA form, the CDR3 reads TGTGCCAGCAGTCGTACCCGGGCCGGGGCCAACGTCCTGACTTTC.

CDR3 loop: CASSRKGQYEQYF. CDR3 in DNA: TGTGCCAGCAGTCGGAAAGGACAGTACGAGCAGTACTTC. The chain couples TRBV14 to TRBJ2-7, with a weak D call TRBD1 (6 bases). This CDR3 contains 13 residues. V was cut by 6 bases and J by 4 bases, with 13 bases left in between. Germline-derived CDR1 and CDR2 are SGHDN and FVKESK.

The V gene is TRBV6-1, the J gene TRBJ2-1; no clear D. Germline CDR1 MNHNS, CDR2 SASEGT. V was cut by 2 bases and J by 4 bases, with 6 bases left in between. The CDR3 spans 13 residues. The CDR3 here is CASSEQFYNEQFF. The CDR3, as DNA: TGTGCCAGCAGTGAACAGTTTTACAATGAGCAGTTCTTC.

This clone was seen more than once but under ten times. CDR3 amino acids: CASSEGGTSGSETQYF. The DNA of the CDR3 is TGTGCCAGCAGTGAAGGGGGGACTAGCGGGTCGGAGACCCAGTACTTC. V gene TRBV2 combines with J gene TRBJ2-5; TRBD2 matches 12 bases. V shed 1 base, J shed 5 bases, and the junction held 5 bases outside the gene matches. Germline V gene lookup returns CDR1 SNHLY and CDR2 FYNNEI. The CDR3 is made up of 16 amino acids.

This chain joins TRBV7-9 and TRBJ1-4; possibly TRBD1 for D (5 bases). The CDR3 contains 14 residues. V lost 5 bases, J lost 2 bases, and 9 bases lay in between. CDR1 SEHNR and CDR2 FQNEAQ come from the germline V gene (reference sequence). For the CDR3, the DNA is TGTGCCAGCAGCCCGACAGACACTAATGAAAAACTGTTTTTT. Amino acids: CASSPTDTNEKLFF.

The gene calls are TRBV6-5 and TRBJ2-7; D is unresolved. CDR1 is MNHEY, CDR2 SVGAGI, per germline. CDR3 length: 11 residues. V lost 5 bases and J lost 9, with 11 bases in between. The DNA of the CDR3 is TGTGCCAGCAGTCAAGGCCCGGTGCAGTACTTC. It encodes CASSQGPVQYF.

The genes are TRBV7-3 and TRBJ2-5; 14 nucleotides align to TRBD2. This CDR3 is built from 17 residues. CDR1 is SGHTA and CDR2 is FQGTGA in the germline V gene. Trimming cost V 5 bases and J 5 bases; bases outside gene matches: 10. CDR3 nucleotides: TGTGCCAGCAGCAAGGCCGGGACTAGCGGGAGTGGGGAGACCCAGTACTTC. Its protein is CASSKAGTSGSGETQYF.

The chain joins TRBV5-5 to TRBJ2-7; D remains ambiguous. With 3 bases removed from V and 4 bases from J, the gap between germline ends came to 5 bases. The length of the CDR3 is 11 residues. CDR1 is SGHKS and CDR2 is YYEKEE in the germline V gene (reference sequence). The CDR3 protein is CASSSLYEQYF. The CDR3, as DNA: TGTGCCAGCAGCTCTCTGTACGAGCAGTACTTC.